These T cell receptor beta chains were read from a single sample in a study of CD8+ T cells in alopecia areata. Clones were sequenced by immunoSEQ multiplex PCR, and TCRdb holds only the in-frame ones, with some missing. The sample shows around 180,000 clones, roughly 70% of them seen only once. The sample in question was CD4+ T cells sorted from blood, obtained at roughly week 49, from a patient treated with tofacitinib. The receptors here all came from a human donor with alopecia areata. Each CDR3 is given with its conserved first and last residue. Each record gives: J gene, V gene, CDR3 protein.

TRBJ2-7 TRBV9 CASSVETGGPYEQYF
TRBJ1-5 TRBV5-6 CASSSPRDSNSNQPQHF
TRBJ1-1 TRBV18 CASSPTNTEAFF
TRBJ1-2 TRBV9 CASSVGPVYGYTF
TRBJ2-7 TRBV5-1 CASSLSRDRRGEQYF
TRBJ1-5 TRBV2 CASSHDRVGQPQHF
TRBJ2-1 TRBV5-1 CASSITSGGSSYNEQFF
TRBJ2-3 TRBV29-1 CSVGDRLF
TRBJ1-5 TRBV30 CAWSIMNQPQHF
TRBJ1-2 TRBV27 CASSATGLGGYTF
TRBJ1-2 TRBV25-1 CASSDAKGVGYTF
TRBJ2-7 TRBV30 CAWHTGTYEQYF
TRBJ2-7 TRBV4-3 CASSQETGYEQYF
TRBJ1-1 TRBV5-1 CASSAQGYNTEAFF
TRBJ1-6 TRBV7-2 CASSLAQGPYSYNSPLHF
TRBJ1-1 TRBV6-1 CATQGQMNTEAFF
TRBJ2-3 TRBV29-1 CSVEANSDTQYF
TRBJ1-1 TRBV10-2 CASSEGGNTEAFF
TRBJ2-7 TRBV30 CAWSVGGEGYEQYF
TRBJ2-7 TRBV5-1 CASSLTGKSSYEQYF